This TCR beta chain stems from a study of blood T cell repertoires in COVID-19. In the study overall: The United States, Italy and Spain were the sources of the acute and convalescent COVID-19 samples. T cells, B-cell-depleted T cells, or PBMCs provided the cDNA or gDNA that served as material.

Germline V gene sequence: CDR1 SGHVS, CDR2 FNYEAQ. The germline V and J ends were trimmed by 5 bases and 0 bases, with 10 bases remaining between them. The CDR3 runs 14 residues. Libraries were prepared by immunoSEQ multiplex PCR; TCRdb keeps only in-frame clonotypes and omits some of them. Of about 110,000 clones listed, approximately 83% are singletons. The sequence derives from a woman aged 70-85 years with acute or convalescent COVID-19. J is TRBJ1-1 and V is TRBV7-6; D possibly corresponds to TRBD1 (5 bases). Specimen: peripheral blood. The CDR3 is CASSPGLMNTEAFF. The CDR3 DNA follows: TGTGCCAGCAGCCCAGGGTTAATGAACACTGAAGCTTTCTTT. Full variable domain (missing parts from reference TRBV7-6 and TRBJ1-1): GAGVSQSPRYKVTKRGQDVALRCDPISGHVSLYWYRQALGQGPEFLTYFNYEAQQDKSGLPNDRFSAERPEGSISTLTIQRTEQRDSAMYRCASSPGLMNTEAFFGQGTRLTVV.